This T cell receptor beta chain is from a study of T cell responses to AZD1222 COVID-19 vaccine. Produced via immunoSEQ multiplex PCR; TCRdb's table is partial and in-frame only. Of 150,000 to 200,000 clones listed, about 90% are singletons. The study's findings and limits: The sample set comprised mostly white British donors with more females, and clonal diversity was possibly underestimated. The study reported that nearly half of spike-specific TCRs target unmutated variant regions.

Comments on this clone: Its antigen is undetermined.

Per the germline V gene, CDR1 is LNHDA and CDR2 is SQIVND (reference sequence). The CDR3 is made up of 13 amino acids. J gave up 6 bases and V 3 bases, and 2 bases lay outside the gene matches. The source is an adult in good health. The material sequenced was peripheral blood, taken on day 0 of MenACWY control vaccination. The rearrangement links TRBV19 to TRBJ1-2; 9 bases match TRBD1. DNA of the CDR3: TGTGCCAGTAGTATGGGACAGGGTAATGGCTACACCTTC. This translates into CASSMGQGNGYTF.